This T cell receptor (beta chain) was sequenced during a study of T cell repertoires in cytomegalovirus infection. At the level of the study: TCR beta signatures that were public indicated CMV infection and matching HLA type.

V lost 0 bases, J lost 5 bases, and 11 bases lay in between. From germline, CDR1 is SGHKS and CDR2 YYEKEE (reference sequence). This CDR3 region has 14 residues. To note about this clonotype: Its cognate antigen is unknown.

Study-wide results and limits: There were HLA-C-restricted CMV-specific TCR beta clonotypes dominating the ex vivo response. CMV carriers with the relevant HLA were identified by cumulative public TCR beta family frequency.

TCRdb reanalysed the reads using MiXCR and keeps one entry per CDR3 protein. Of roughly 310,000 distinct CDR3 sequences listed, 15% to 20% were seen once; the top ten hold about 12%. The sample taken for sequencing was PBMCs. This chain connects TRBV5-5 to TRBJ1-2; D not resolved. This clonotype originated in a human donor in good health (CMV status not recorded). Some clones in this sample may be carry-over from other donors' samples. Here the CDR3 reads CASSLATEGYGYTF. CDR3 nucleotides: TGTGCCAGCAGCTTGGCCACCGAGGGTTATGGCTACACCTTC.